This record concerns one T cell receptor beta chain sequence. Its antigen remains undetermined. A junction end diverges from the germline sequence, so it may reflect a read error. The data belong to a study of cytomegalovirus exposure and HLA in healthy donors (dated by TCRdb to about 2017). Background for the entire study: According to an earlier analysis of 587 of the donors, 150 million to 200 million T cells yielded 117 million unique TCR beta sequences and about 300 Gb of sequence data. An early release that covered about 640 HLA-typed donors contained approximately 300 gigabases of sequencing data and tens of millions of unique TCR sequences. Among the roughly 370 genotyped donors, 81% belonged to the genetic ancestry cluster associated with self-reported Caucasian donors. The study aimed to test whether cataloging public T cell receptors could reveal signatures of past pathogen exposure. The study used immunosequencing to profile the T cell repertoires of approximately 640 subjects and linked those repertoires to cytomegalovirus serostatus. In addition to the first cohort of 666 subjects, a separate validation cohort of 120 different subjects was used. To predict cytomegalovirus infection status, the study combined high-throughput TCR immunosequencing, statistical association of individual TCRs with disease status, and machine learning. A later analysis re-analyzed previously published TCR beta repertoires from 666 donors and added high-resolution HLA genotyping to study TCR occurrence patterns. The later analysis used no new phenotypic data to find candidate immune exposures, relying instead on TCR beta sequences and their occurrence across donors. In an earlier analysis of more than 550 of the donors, high-throughput TCR beta sequencing was used to judge whether each TCR beta V gene segment behaved as functional or pseudogenic. Alongside the repertoire data, information on donor age, sex, ethnicity and CMV serostatus was compiled. In a later genetic analysis, genome-wide SNP genotypes for about 55% of the roughly 670 donors were used, and that subset was treated as a discovery cohort. All discovery cohort repertoires had been generated on a single sequencing platform. Class I and class II HLA loci were covered by the typing at four-digit resolution. The number of donors typed differed by locus, with 629-630 for A, B, C, DRB1 and DQB1, roughly 520 for DQA1, 600 to 610 for DPA1, and some 470 for DPB1. About 5 DR-DQ haplotypes were handled as single units for association and clustering, since linkage in the cohort was strong. Across 300 to 500 genotyped donors of the cohort, an average of about 250,000 unique TCR beta nucleotide sequences per donor were sequenced, and roughly 18% of those sequences were non-productive. The paper's findings and limits, for the study overall: Several of the top co-occurrence clusters appeared to be linked to parvovirus B19, influenza, CMV and Epstein-Barr virus, according to a later analysis. At a false discovery rate of 0.05, a later analysis linked 15,000 to 20,000 TCR beta sequences to specific HLA alleles. Roughly 15 rarely observed V segments, including chromosome 9 orphons, were excluded from the earlier analysis of 550 to 700 of the donors because counts were too low. Compared with the approximately 670-donor mean, donors in an Asian-associated ancestry cluster had fewer N-insertions in productive TCRs, according to a later genetic analysis. Immune exposure information for the cohort was limited to CMV serostatus. HLA typing was unavailable for some donors at each locus, so association tests used only the typed subset. In a later genetic analysis, a missense DCLRE1C variant was associated with V-gene and J-gene trimming of TCR beta chains, and the association was replicated in an independent cohort. In a later analysis, HLA-associated TCR beta chains showed more clonal expansion and lower generation probabilities than non-associated chains that were equally common. While some public TCRs were present in many individuals, most TCR sequences turned up only very rarely across donors. In vitro tests confirmed that a few of the cytomegalovirus-associated TCR beta chains recognize cytomegalovirus antigens. The 87-base-pair reads could not distinguish some IMGT-functional V segments, including TRBV6-2 and TRBV6-3, so those segments were excluded. Presence/absence analyses assumed roughly uniform sequencing depth across donors, an assumption that may not hold. A further reported finding was that TCR beta sequences accurately predicted the HLA-A and HLA-B alleles for most subjects in the first cohort. Assigning TCR associations to individual alleles was difficult when HLA alleles, especially DR and DQ, strongly co-occurred. A later analysis found that TCR association rates varied across HLA loci, with DRB1 alleles showing the most associated TCRs and HLA-C alleles the fewest. According to the authors, the approach could potentially be generalized to other disease states and immunological phenotypes. The classifier was reported to diagnose cytomegalovirus status with high specificity and sensitivity in both the original and validation cohorts. Correlated functional status among segregating V segments might reflect linkage disequilibrium, but an unknown experimental factor could not be ruled out. In this cohort, only TCR beta chains were sequenced, and detectable features were limited by the absence of alpha or paired-chain data. Broadly in line with IMGT annotations, most TCR beta V segments showed up in productive rearrangements about 90% or about 30% of the time in an earlier analysis of 587 of the donors. The sequencing pipeline was judged likely to have produced a cluster of highly shared sequence variants as a technical artifact. In the study, 150 to 200 TCR beta chains were listed as associated with cytomegalovirus. According to a later analysis, most CMV-associated TCR beta chains appeared to be HLA-restricted, and the HLA associations seemed to be driven largely by CMV exposure.

The CDR1 and CDR2 encoded by the germline V gene are SNHLY and FYNNEI. The CDR3, cysteine through phenylalanine, is 13 amino acids long. Only the CDR3 part of the read is kept: 39 bases, read in frame from the first base. In total, just over 650 healthy bone marrow donors made up the cohort. Cohort members were all nominally healthy when sampled, although unrecorded immune exposures were likely present. The donor tested CMV seronegative and was one of the 352 seronegative cohort members. Each donor provided a peripheral blood sample, and peripheral blood mononuclear cells were used for TCR beta sequencing. The Qiagen DNeasy Blood Extraction Kit was used to extract genomic DNA from the blood cell samples. Receptors were amplified or captured by the immunoSEQ multiplex PCR assay. A mixture of 60 forward primers for TCR Vbeta segments and 13 reverse primers for TCR Jbeta segments was used in the multiplex PCR. The CDR3 region of rearranged TCR beta genes was amplified from genomic DNA with a multiplex PCR assay. On the Illumina HiSeq System, the amplified TCR beta libraries were sequenced as 87-base-pair reads. For the original study's pipeline: A later analysis tallied 80 million to 95 million unique TCR beta chains across the 666 repertoires, and some 10 million of those chains were shared by two or more donors. A nearest-neighbor algorithm error-corrected the raw reads and collapsed the reads into unique sequences, merging closely related sequences to remove PCR and sequencing errors. Alignment of CDR3 sequences to IMGT reference sequences was used to assign V, D and J gene segments. For a sequence to be retained, a match of at least six nucleotides to both a V gene segment and a J gene segment was required. Rearrangements were called productive when the CDR3 lacked stop codons and stayed in frame with V and J; all others were non-productive. Following IMGT convention, CDR3 was defined as the stretch from the second conserved V-encoded cysteine to the conserved J-encoded phenylalanine. The earlier analysis of 587 of the donors excluded sequences that lacked an unambiguous match to a single V gene segment. In an earlier analysis of 450 to 700 of the donors, V segments were called functional above 56.7% productive rearrangements and were called segregating when the between-donor standard deviation exceeded 5%. A statistical classification framework was developed to diagnose cytomegalovirus status using the catalog of TCR beta chain sequences. V and J gene assignment, in a later analysis, came from comparing TCR nucleotide sequences with IMGT/GENE-DB human TR gene sequences. The TCRdist pipeline was used in a later analysis to assign CDR3 sequences and most-parsimonious VDJ recombination scenarios. In a later analysis, each TCR beta chain was defined by its CDR3 amino acid sequence together with its V-gene family, and reads lacking a unique V-gene family were excluded. As a way to deal with suspected cross-contamination and a sequencing artifact, a later analysis dropped 592 nucleotide sequences that were highly shared and had low generation probability. In a later analysis, a clonal expansion index for each public chain was calculated from normalized within-repertoire ranks of inferred template counts. In a later analysis, generation probabilities were computed with a VDJ recombination model fitted to out-of-frame rearrangements, and the resulting probabilities were checked against IGoR. Hypergeometric tests were used in a later analysis to score TCR-TCR, TCR-HLA and TCR-CMV co-occurrence, with a repertoire-size bias correction applied to the TCR pairs. A later analysis estimated false discovery rates by permuting HLA or CMV assignments 20 times. In a later analysis, co-occurring TCRs were grouped using DBSCAN, and TCRdist sequence similarity was added for clustering within HLA-allele-positive subsets. Co-occurrence clustering excluded repertoires with fewer than 30,000 or more than 120,000 public chains, plus five with anomalous nucleotide sharing. This is the immuneACCESS table as TCRdb keeps it, with only in-frame sequences that have V and J called. A part of the clones is gone; compared with another copy, unresolved V genes explain less than half, and the rest is unexplained. Clone size and V and J calls were adopted from that table, with D and trimming inferred from the DNA. This sample holds more than 120,000 clones; 70% to 85% were observed only once. The ten largest clones represent about 2.3% of the sample.

This TCR was recovered from a male donor in good health and CMV-seronegative. The receptor chain draws on TRBV2 and TRBJ2-2; TRBD2 is perhaps the D gene, given 6 matching bases. The sample taken for sequencing was PBMCs. The CDR3 protein sequence reads: CASARETVGEPFF. The DNA reads TGTGCCAGCGCCCGGGAGACCGTCGGGGAGCCGTTTTTT.